The following is a T cell receptor (beta chain) sequence with its context. Its specific antigen is unknown. No per-base quality is available; no much larger clone lies one base away. The record originates from a study of blood T cell repertoires in COVID-19 (dated by TCRdb to 2020 to 2021). Looking at the study overall: Samples covering the acute and convalescent phases of COVID-19 were provided by collaborators in the United States, Italy and Spain. The prospective study material was composed of cDNA or gDNA derived from T cells, B-cell-depleted T cells, or PBMCs. The dataset comprised deeply sampled blood TCRbeta repertoires from subjects exposed to, actively infected with, or recovered from COVID-19. The repertoires were released in a freely available public database meant as a resource for research on the immune response to SARS-CoV-2. Samples came from the ongoing ImmuneRACE study (first 160 participants) plus 1,254 subjects from 6 global collaborators. The sample metadata nearly always contained a de-identified subject ID, COVID-19 status, age in years and sex. Where HLA class I and class II types were available, the types were taken from metadata supplied by the sample provider, not from assay-based typing. Findings and caveats that apply to the study as a whole: The quantity of clinical and demographic metadata differed by source and by participant and was supplied without curation.

TCRbeta CDR3 regions were amplified from genomic DNA using the immunoSEQ Assay, a bias-controlled multiplex PCR. The authors' pipeline ran thus. Nucleated cell counts per sample were estimated from amplification of reference gene primers within the assay. Sequence reads were collapsed and filtered to measure the absolute abundance of every unique TCRbeta CDR3 rearrangement. For each sample, productive Simpson clonality was calculated as the square root of Simpson's diversity index over productive rearrangements. The source is immuneACCESS, and TCRdb retained only in-frame sequences with V and J called. Part of the clones is not carried over; for the studies checked, unresolved V genes explain less than half of this, and the remainder is unexplained. That table furnishes V, J and clone size, whereas the DNA furnished D and trimming. The sample records 150,000 to 200,000 clones, about 81% of which are singletons. The ten biggest clones cover 11% of the sample.

Collaborating institutions collected whole blood in K2EDTA tubes following their own protocols. For TCRbeta analysis, collaborator samples were shipped as frozen whole blood, as isolated PBMCs, or as DNA extracted from either sample type. CDR1 and CDR2, looked up from the germline V gene, are SGDLS and YYNGEE. From the cysteine up to the phenylalanine, the CDR3 has a length of 14 residues. Only CDR3 DNA is held: 42 bases, read in frame from base 1. V is reduced by 2 bases and J by 7 bases, leaving a spacing of 12 bases between them. The receptor chain draws on TRBV9 and TRBJ1-4, and possibly TRBD1, on 6 matching bases. This sequence originates from a man aged 55 to 70 with active or convalescent COVID-19. Sequencing input: peripheral blood. The bases are TGTGCCAGCAGCGTTCAGGGGAGCGGTGAAAAACTGTTTTTT. Its translation is CASSVQGSGEKLFF.